These 18 T cell receptor beta chains were sequenced from one sample in a study of blood T cell repertoires in COVID-19. Assay: immunoSEQ multiplex PCR; the TCRdb copy retains only in-frame clones and omits some. This repertoire shows some 71,000 clones, about 79% found once; its top ten account for about 20%. Sequencing input: peripheral blood. These receptors were obtained from a woman in her fifties or sixties with acute or convalescent COVID-19.

This clone was observed a handful of times. The V call is TRBV9, the J call TRBJ2-2; the D gene is possibly TRBD2 (6 bases). The CDR3 totals 16 residues. Trimming pared 1 base from V and 6 bases from J, leaving 16 bases between. Germline-derived CDR1 and CDR2 are SGDLS and YYNGEE. CDR3 amino acids: CASSVTGTFEAGELFF. In nucleotides, the CDR3 is TGTGCCAGCAGCGTAACCGGGACTTTTGAGGCCGGGGAGCTGTTTTTT. Supplemented by reference TRBV9 and TRBJ2-2, the full variable domain reads DSGVTQTPKHLITATGQRVTLRCSPRSGDLSVYWYQQSLDQGLQFLIQYYNGEERAKGNILERFSAQQFPDLHSELNLSSLELGDSALYFCASSVTGTFEAGELFFGEGSRLTVL.

A single count supports this clone. Here the CDR3 reads CASGFRAGATDTQYF. DNA of the CDR3: TGTGCTAGTGGTTTCAGGGCGGGGGCCACAGATACGCAGTATTTT. The chain carries TRBV12-5 and TRBJ2-3; D may be TRBD2 (7 bases). Per germline, CDR1 LGHNT and CDR2 FRNRAP. The CDR3 sequence is 15 residues long. Trimming shortened V by 3 bases and J by 2 bases, and 12 bases separated the two germline ends.

This clone showed up just once. The chain uses TRBV27 and TRBJ1-4; D perhaps matches TRBD1 (5 bases). Germline V gene data show CDR1 as MNHEY and CDR2 as SMNVEV (reference sequence). The CDR3 covers 15 residues. The V gene lost 4 bases and the J gene lost 7 bases, with 16 bases spanning the gap. In nucleotides, the CDR3 is TGTGCCAGCAGTTCCCCCGTGGGGGGACTTGAAAAACTGTTTTTT. This translates into CASSSPVGGLEKLFF.

The chain recombines TRBV5-6 with TRBJ2-3, with 9 bases fitting TRBD2. Germline CDR1 is SGHDT and CDR2 is YYEEEE. The CDR3 contains 16 residues. With V trimmed by 1 base and J by 2 bases, 5 bases remained unmatched. The CDR3 nucleotides read TGTGCCAGCAGCTTGAGGCTAGCGGGATTCACAGATACGCAGTATTTT. This translates into CASSLRLAGFTDTQYF.

The chain combines TRBV6-2 or TRBV6-3 with TRBJ2-7, with TRBD2 matching 8 bases. The CDR3 totals 15 residues. Trimming cost V 2 bases and J 3 bases; bases outside gene matches: 6. Germline CDR1 and CDR2: MNHEY and SVGEGT. The CDR3 nucleotides read TGTGCCAGCAGTTACCTCCAGCGGGAGATCTACGAGCAGTACTTC. Protein sequence: CASSYLQREIYEQYF.

CDR3 region: CASSPVRQEISYNSPLHF. The CDR3 DNA reads TGTGCCAGCAGCCCCGTTAGACAGGAAATCTCCTATAATTCACCCCTCCACTTT. The J gene is TRBJ1-6, the V gene TRBV4-2, with a weak D call TRBD1 (6 bases). Germline assignment: CDR1 LGHNA and CDR2 YNFKEQ. This CDR3 contains 18 residues. The V and J ends lost 4 bases and 0 bases respectively, with 16 bases between them.

V gene TRBV4-2 combines with J gene TRBJ1-3, with D possibly TRBD1 on 6 matching bases. This CDR3 comprises 14 residues. V gave up 6 bases and J gave up 3 bases, with 12 bases separating them. The V gene's germline CDR1 is LGHNA and CDR2 YNFKEQ. CDR3 residues: CASRPQGFGNTIYF. The DNA of the CDR3 is TGTGCCAGCAGACCCCAGGGGTTTGGAAACACCATATATTTT.

The chain combines TRBV30 with TRBJ1-2, with a possible D match to TRBD1 (5 bases). This CDR3 contains 13 residues. Trimming cost V 5 bases and J 8 bases, with 18 bases left between them. From germline, CDR1 is GTSNPN and CDR2 SVGIG (reference sequence). The CDR3 sequence is CAWGAGVLRGYTF. CDR3 bases: TGTGCCTGGGGAGCGGGGGTTCTTCGGGGCTACACCTTC.

The chain couples TRBV7-9 to TRBJ2-5; D possibly corresponds to TRBD2 (5 bases). Looked up from germline, CDR1 is SEHNR and CDR2 is FQNEAQ (reference sequence). This CDR3 has 15 residues. V was shortened by 5 bases and J by 1 base, with 14 bases between the two germline ends. CDR3 nucleotide sequence: TGTGCCAGCAGCCCAAGACGGACTCCCCAAGAGACCCAGTACTTC. It is translated as CASSPRRTPQETQYF.

Notes on this clone: In the same sample, other DNA sequences code for this CDR3. The chain couples TRBV5-4 to TRBJ2-5, with no clear D. This CDR3 comprises 13 residues. V was clipped by 0 bases and J by 4 bases, with 7 bases between them. Germline V gives CDR1 SGHNT, CDR2 YYREEE (reference sequence). The CDR3 region is CASSLGGRETQYF. The CDR3 DNA is TGTGCCAGCAGCTTGGGAGGTAGAGAGACCCAGTACTTC.

The J gene is TRBJ1-6, the V gene TRBV12-3 or TRBV12-4; 10 nucleotides line up with TRBD1. With V trimmed by 10 bases and J by 10 bases, 7 bases remained unmatched. The CDR3 contains 13 residues. The CDR3 DNA reads TGTGCCATCCGACAGGGGGCAAACTCACCCCTCCACTTT. Its protein is CAIRQGANSPLHF.

In this sample, this clone turned up a few times. The chain joins TRBV28 to TRBJ2-1; the match to TRBD2 covers 7 bases. The V gene end was trimmed by 0 bases and the J gene end by 7 bases; junction bases not matched to a gene: 15. The CDR3 runs to 18 residues. Germline V CDR1 and CDR2: MDHEN, SYDVKM. The CDR3: CASSLWEFGGRLGNEQFF. CDR3 nucleotides: TGTGCCAGCAGTTTATGGGAATTTGGCGGGAGATTAGGGAATGAGCAGTTCTTC.

V gene TRBV30 combines with J gene TRBJ2-3; 8 bases align to TRBD1. Trimming cost V 5 bases and J 8 bases; bases outside gene matches: 9. Germline V gives CDR1 GTSNPN, CDR2 SVGIG (reference sequence). The CDR3 covers 13 residues. In DNA, the CDR3 is TGTGCCTGGGGGCAGGGGGCTACATCTACGCAGTATTTT. Translated: CAWGQGATSTQYF.

This rearrangement joins TRBV7-7 to TRBJ2-2, with D possibly TRBD1 on 5 matching bases. The CDR3 loop spans 15 amino acids. From germline, CDR1 is SSHAT and CDR2 FNYEAQ (reference sequence). Trimming pared 4 bases from V and 4 bases from J, leaving 13 bases between. In DNA, the CDR3 is TGTGCCAGCAGCTCGGCAGGGCGTTCCACCGGGGAGCTGTTTTTT. This gives the protein CASSSAGRSTGELFF.

The V and J genes are TRBV10-3 and TRBJ1-3; D may be TRBD1 (6 bases). V shed 0 bases and J shed 5 bases, with 17 bases lying between them. The CDR3 covers 17 residues. The germline V gene has CDR1 ENHRY and CDR2 SYGVKD. CDR3 in DNA: TGTGCCATCAGTGAGTCACGGGGACAAGGAACGAGAAACACCATATATTTT. Translating it yields CAISESRGQGTRNTIYF.

The chain is built from TRBV9 and TRBJ2-3, with 9 bases matching TRBD2. In germline, CDR1 is SGDLS, CDR2 YYNGEE. J was trimmed by 4 bases and V by 2 bases; bases with no gene match: 11. The CDR3 has 17 amino acids. CDR3 protein: CASSVLSGGLLSDTQYF. In nucleotides, the CDR3 is TGTGCCAGCAGCGTCTTAAGCGGGGGGCTACTTTCAGATACGCAGTATTTT.

The chain uses TRBV9 and TRBJ1-2, with D possibly matching TRBD1 (6 bases). V was pared by 4 bases and J by 4 bases, with 17 bases between. Germline CDR1 reads SGDLS; CDR2 reads YYNGEE. The CDR3 length is 15 residues. In nucleotides, the CDR3 is TGTGCCAGCAGCACTTCCCCAGGGGCCATCTATGGCTACACCTTC. This gives the protein CASSTSPGAIYGYTF. Combining the CDR3 with reference TRBV9 and TRBJ1-2 gives the whole variable domain DSGVTQTPKHLITATGQRVTLRCSPRSGDLSVYWYQQSLDQGLQFLIQYYNGEERAKGNILERFSAQQFPDLHSELNLSSLELGDSALYFCASSTSPGAIYGYTFGSGTRLTVV.

This chain connects TRBV19 to TRBJ2-7, with a possible D match to TRBD1 (6 bases). CDR3 length equals 12 residues. Germline V gene lookup returns CDR1 LNHDA and CDR2 SQIVND (reference sequence). With 10 bases removed from V and 7 bases from J, the gap between germline ends came to 17 bases. The CDR3 DNA reads TGTGCCACTAGACAGGCTAACTCTGAGCAGTACTTC. Its translation is CATRQANSEQYF.